This TCR beta chain was identified during a study of regulatory T cells in long-lasting Graves disease. Study-wide results and limits: What was studied was peripheral blood only, and not thyroid tissue.

Time point in this sample: newly diagnosed GD, antithyroid drugs for less than 3 months. From PBMCs, RNA was extracted and then used to make the TCR library. Worth noting for this clonotype: Its cognate antigen is unknown.

HTBI primers from iRepertoire and Arm-PCR of CDR3 regions yielded the TCR beta libraries. Via MiXCR, TCRdb re-called the multiplex PCR reads, giving one row per CDR3 protein. The sample yields about 560,000 distinct CDR3 sequences, about 16% seen once. J lost 3 bases, V lost 6 bases, and 9 bases had no gene match. The germline CDR1 and CDR2 sequences are LNHDA and SQIVND (reference sequence). CDR3 length equals 15 residues. These data were also reused for a study on T cells in Graves' hyperthyroidism and ophthalmopathy. According to that study: Primed by the HTBI set, a first-round RT-PCR was run on the TCR CDR3.

The receptor was derived from a man younger than 35 with Graves disease. Sequencing was performed on peripheral blood mononuclear cells (PBMCs), taken at new diagnosis, from a patient treated with antithyroid drugs. J is TRBJ1-2 and V is TRBV19, with TRBD1 matching over 8 bases. The CDR3 nucleotides read TGTGCCAGTAGCGAGAACAGGGGGGGATACTATGGCTACACCTTC. It specifies CASSENRGGYYGYTF.